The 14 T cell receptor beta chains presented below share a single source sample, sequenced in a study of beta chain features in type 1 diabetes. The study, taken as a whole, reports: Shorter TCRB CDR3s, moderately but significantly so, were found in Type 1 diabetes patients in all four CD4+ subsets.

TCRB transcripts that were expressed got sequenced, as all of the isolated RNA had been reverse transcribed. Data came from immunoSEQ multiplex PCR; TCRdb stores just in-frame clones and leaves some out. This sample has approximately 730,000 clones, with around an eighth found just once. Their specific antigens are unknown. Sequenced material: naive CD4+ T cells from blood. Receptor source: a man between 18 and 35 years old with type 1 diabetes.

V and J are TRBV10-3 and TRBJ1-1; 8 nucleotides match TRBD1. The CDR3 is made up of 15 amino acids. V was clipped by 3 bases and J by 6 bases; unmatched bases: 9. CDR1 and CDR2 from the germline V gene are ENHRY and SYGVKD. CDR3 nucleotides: TGTGCCATCAGTGACCGGACAGGGCCGAGGGCTGAAGCTTTCTTT. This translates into CAISDRTGPRAEAFF.

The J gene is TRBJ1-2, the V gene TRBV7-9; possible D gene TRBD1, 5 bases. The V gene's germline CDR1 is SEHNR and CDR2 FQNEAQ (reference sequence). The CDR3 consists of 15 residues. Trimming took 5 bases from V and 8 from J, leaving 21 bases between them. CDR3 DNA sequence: TGTGCCAGCAGCCTAATGATCTCGGGGACCGCAGGCTACACCTTC. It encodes CASSLMISGTAGYTF. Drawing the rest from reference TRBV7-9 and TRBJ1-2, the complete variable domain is DTGVSQNPRHKITKRGQNVTFRCDPISEHNRLYWYRQTLGQGPEFLTYFQNEAQLEKSRLLSDRFSAERPKGSFSTLEIQRTEQGDSAMYLCASSLMISGTAGYTFGSGTRLTVV.

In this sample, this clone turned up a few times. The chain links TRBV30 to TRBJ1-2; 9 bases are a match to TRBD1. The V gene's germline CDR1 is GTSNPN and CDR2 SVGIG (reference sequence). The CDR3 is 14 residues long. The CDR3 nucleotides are TGTGCTACCACTACCAGGACAGGGGACTATGGCTACACCTTC. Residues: CATTTRTGDYGYTF. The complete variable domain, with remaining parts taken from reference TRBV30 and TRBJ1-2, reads SQTIHQWPATLVQPVGSPLSLECTVEGTSNPNLYWYRQAAGRGLQLLFYSVGIGQISSEVPQNLSASRPQDRQFILSSKKLLLSDSGFYLCATTTRTGDYGYTFGSGTRLTVV.

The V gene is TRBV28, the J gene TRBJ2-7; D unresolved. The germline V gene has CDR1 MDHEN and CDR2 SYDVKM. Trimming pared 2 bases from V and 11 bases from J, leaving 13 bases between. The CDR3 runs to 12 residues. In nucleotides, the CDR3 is TGTGCCAGCAGTTTAACGACACCCGGAGAGTACTTC. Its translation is CASSLTTPGEYF.

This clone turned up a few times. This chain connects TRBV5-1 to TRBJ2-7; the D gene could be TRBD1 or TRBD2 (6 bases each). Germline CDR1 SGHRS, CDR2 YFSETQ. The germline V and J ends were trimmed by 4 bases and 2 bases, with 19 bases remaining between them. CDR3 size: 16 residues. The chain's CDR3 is CASSGGGTPSTYEQYF. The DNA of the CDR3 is TGCGCCAGCAGCGGTGGGGGGACACCGTCTACCTACGAGCAGTACTTC. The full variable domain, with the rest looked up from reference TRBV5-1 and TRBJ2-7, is KAGVTQTPRYLIKTRGQQVTLSCSPISGHRSVSWYQQTPGQGLQFLFEYFSETQRNKGNFPGRFSGRQFSNSRSEMNVSTLELGDSALYLCASSGGGTPSTYEQYFGPGTRLTVT.

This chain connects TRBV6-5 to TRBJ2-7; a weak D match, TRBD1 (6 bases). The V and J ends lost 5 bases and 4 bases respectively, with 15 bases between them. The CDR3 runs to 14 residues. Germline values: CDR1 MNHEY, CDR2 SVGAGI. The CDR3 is CASSPRDIGYEQYF. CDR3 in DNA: TGTGCCAGCAGTCCACGGGACATAGGATACGAGCAGTACTTC.

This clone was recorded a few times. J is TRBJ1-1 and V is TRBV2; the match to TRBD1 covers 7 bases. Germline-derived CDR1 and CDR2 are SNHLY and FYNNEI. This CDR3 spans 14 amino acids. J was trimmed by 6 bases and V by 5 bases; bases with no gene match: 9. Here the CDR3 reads CASSFSGTDSEAFF. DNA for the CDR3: TGTGCCAGCAGTTTCTCCGGGACAGACTCTGAAGCTTTCTTT.

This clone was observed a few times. The CDR3 bases are TGCGCCAGCAGCCCACCCGACAGGGAAAGAGTGGGCTACACCTTC. Translated: CASSPPDRERVGYTF. The chain uses TRBV4-1 and TRBJ1-2; 7 bases fit TRBD1. V shed 4 bases, J shed 8 bases, and the junction held 13 bases outside the gene matches. The germline gives CDR1 MGHRA, CDR2 YSYEKL. The CDR3 runs to 15 residues.

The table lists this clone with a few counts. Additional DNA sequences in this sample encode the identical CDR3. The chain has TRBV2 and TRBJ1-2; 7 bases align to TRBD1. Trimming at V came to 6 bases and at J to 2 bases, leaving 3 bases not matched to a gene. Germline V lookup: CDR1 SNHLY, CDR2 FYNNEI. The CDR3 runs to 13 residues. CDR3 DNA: TGTGCCAGCAGGACGACAGGGAACTATGGCTACACCTTC. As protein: CASRTTGNYGYTF.

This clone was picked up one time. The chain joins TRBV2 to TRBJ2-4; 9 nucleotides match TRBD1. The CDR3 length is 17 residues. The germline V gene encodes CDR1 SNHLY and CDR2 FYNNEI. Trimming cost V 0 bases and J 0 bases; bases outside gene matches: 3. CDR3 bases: TGTGCCAGCAGTGAAGCAGGGACAGGGACAGCCAAAAACATTCAGTACTTC. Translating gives CASSEAGTGTAKNIQYF.

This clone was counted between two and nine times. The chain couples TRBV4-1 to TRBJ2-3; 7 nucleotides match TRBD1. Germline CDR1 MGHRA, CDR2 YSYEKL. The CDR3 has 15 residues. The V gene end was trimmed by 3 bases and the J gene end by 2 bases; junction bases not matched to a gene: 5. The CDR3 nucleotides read TGCGCCAGCAGCCAGCCCGGACAGGTCACAGATACGCAGTATTTT. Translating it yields CASSQPGQVTDTQYF.

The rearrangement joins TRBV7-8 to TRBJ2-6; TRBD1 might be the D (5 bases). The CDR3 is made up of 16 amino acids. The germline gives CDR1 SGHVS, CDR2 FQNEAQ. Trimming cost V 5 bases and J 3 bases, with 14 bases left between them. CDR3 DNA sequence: TGTGCCAGCAGCGGCAAGGGGCAACATGGGGCCAACGTCCTGACTTTC. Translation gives CASSGKGQHGANVLTF.

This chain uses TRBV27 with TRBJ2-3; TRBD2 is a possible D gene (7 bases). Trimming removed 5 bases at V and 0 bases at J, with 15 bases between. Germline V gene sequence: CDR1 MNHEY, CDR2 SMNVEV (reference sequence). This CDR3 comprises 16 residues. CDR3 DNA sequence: TGTGCCAGCAGTCCAAACGGGGGGCTCAGCACAGATACGCAGTATTTT. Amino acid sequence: CASSPNGGLSTDTQYF.

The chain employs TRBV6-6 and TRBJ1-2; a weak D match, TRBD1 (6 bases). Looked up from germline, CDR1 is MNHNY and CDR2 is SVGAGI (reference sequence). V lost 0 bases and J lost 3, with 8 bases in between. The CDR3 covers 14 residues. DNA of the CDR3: TGTGCCAGCAGTTACTCGCACAGGGACTATGGCTACACCTTC. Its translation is CASSYSHRDYGYTF.